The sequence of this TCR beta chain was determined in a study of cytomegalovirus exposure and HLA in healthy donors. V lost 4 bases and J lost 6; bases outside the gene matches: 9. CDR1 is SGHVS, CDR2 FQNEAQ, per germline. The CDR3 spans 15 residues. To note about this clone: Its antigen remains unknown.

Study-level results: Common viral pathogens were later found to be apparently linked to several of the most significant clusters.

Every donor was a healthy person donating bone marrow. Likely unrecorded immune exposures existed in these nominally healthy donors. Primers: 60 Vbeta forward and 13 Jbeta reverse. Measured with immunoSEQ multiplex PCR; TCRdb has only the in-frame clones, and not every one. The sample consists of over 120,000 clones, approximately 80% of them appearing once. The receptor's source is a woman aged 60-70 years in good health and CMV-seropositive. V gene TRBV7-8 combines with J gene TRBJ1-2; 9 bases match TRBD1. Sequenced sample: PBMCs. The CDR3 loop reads CASSSADRGSDGYTF. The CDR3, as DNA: TGTGCCAGCAGCTCCGCGGACAGGGGCTCTGATGGCTACACCTTC. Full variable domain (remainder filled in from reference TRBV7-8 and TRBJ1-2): GAGVSQSPRYKVAKRGQDVALRCDPISGHVSLFWYQQALGQGPEFLTYFQNEAQLDKSGLPSDRFFAERPEGSVSTLKIQRTQQEDSAVYLCASSSADRGSDGYTFGSGTRLTVV.